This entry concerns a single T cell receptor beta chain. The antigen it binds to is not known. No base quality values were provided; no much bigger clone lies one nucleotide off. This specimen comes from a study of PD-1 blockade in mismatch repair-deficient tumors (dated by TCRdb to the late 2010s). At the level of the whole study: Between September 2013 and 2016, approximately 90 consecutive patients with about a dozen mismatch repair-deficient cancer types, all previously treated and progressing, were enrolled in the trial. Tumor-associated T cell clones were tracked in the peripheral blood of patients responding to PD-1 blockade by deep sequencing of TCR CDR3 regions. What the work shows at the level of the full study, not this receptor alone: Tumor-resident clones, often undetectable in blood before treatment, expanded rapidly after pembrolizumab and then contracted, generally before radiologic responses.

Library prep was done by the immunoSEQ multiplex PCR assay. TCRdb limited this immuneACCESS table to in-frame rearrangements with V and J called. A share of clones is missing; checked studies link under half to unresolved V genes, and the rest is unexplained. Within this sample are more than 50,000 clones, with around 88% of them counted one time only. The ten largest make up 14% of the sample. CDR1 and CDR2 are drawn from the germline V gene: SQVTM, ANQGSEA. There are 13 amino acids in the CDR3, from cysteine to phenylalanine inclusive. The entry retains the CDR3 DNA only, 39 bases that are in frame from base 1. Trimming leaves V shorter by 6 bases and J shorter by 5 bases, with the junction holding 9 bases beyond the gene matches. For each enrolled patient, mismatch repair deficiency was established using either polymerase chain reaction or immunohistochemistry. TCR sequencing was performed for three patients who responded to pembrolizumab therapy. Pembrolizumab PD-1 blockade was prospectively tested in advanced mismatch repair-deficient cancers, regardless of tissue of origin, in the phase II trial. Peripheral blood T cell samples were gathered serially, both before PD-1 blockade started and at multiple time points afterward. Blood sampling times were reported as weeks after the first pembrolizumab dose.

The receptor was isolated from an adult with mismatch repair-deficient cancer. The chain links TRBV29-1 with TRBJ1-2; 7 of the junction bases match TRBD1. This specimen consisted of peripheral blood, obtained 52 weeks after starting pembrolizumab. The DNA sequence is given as TGCAGCGTGGGGCCCAGGGGGGCTTATGGCTACACCTTC. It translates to CSVGPRGAYGYTF.